One and the same sample provided the 17 T cell receptor beta chains below, sequenced in a study of blood T cells in healthy people across ages. Primed by a sample-barcoded 5' primer and a J-beta primer mix, a second PCR proceeded for 7 to 11 cycles. TCRdb reprocessed the 5' RACE reads via MiXCR and lists one record per CDR3 protein. The table shows under 2,000,000 distinct CDR3 sequences, with around half occurring only once. Sequenced: blood. All receptors derive from a woman in her thirties or forties in good health.

As regards this clonotype: This clone may be a read error of a much larger clone one base away. V is TRBV7-9 and J is TRBJ1-5; the match to TRBD1 covers 7 bases. CDR3 length: 14 residues. After removal of 0 bases from V and 6 bases from J, the junction contained 2 bases not matched to a gene. Germline assignment: CDR1 SEHNR and CDR2 FQNEAQ (reference sequence). The CDR3 region has the DNA TGTGCCAGCAGCTTAGCAGGGGGCACTCAGCCCCAGCATTTT. This sequence encodes CASSLAGGTQPQHF.

The chain links TRBV27 to TRBJ2-3; perhaps D is TRBD1 or TRBD2 (5 bases each). This CDR3 comprises 11 residues. Germline assignment: CDR1 MNHEY and CDR2 SMNVEV (reference sequence). The germline V and J ends were trimmed by 10 bases and 8 bases, with 13 bases remaining between them. In DNA, the CDR3 is TGTGCCACGGGGCCCGTAGTTACGCAGTATTTT. Translating gives CATGPVVTQYF.

This clonotype occurred many times. The genes are TRBV7-2 and TRBJ2-5, with TRBD2 as a possible D gene (5 bases). Germline assignment: CDR1 SGHTA and CDR2 FQGNSA. V shed 5 bases and J shed 6 bases, with 19 bases lying between them. This CDR3 comprises 15 residues. The CDR3, as DNA: TGTGCCAGCAGCCCCCTGGGCGGGCCCTTGAAGACCCAGTACTTC. It codes for CASSPLGGPLKTQYF.

The chain links TRBV24-1 to TRBJ2-1; TRBD2 matches 10 bases. The CDR3 is made up of 16 amino acids. Per the germline V gene, CDR1 is KGHDR and CDR2 is SFDVKD. V was clipped by 4 bases and J by 3 bases; unmatched bases: 5. The CDR3, as DNA: TGTGCCACCAGTGACGGACTAGCGGAAATCTACAATGAGCAGTTCTTC. Translating gives CATSDGLAEIYNEQFF.

This clonotype was seen only a few times. The chain links TRBV7-2 to TRBJ2-5, with D unclear. Per germline, CDR1 SGHTA and CDR2 FQGNSA. This CDR3 has 14 residues. V was trimmed by 5 bases and J by 4 bases, leaving 14 bases between them. CDR3 loop: CASSIASFRETQYF. As DNA, the CDR3 is TGTGCCAGCAGCATCGCCTCATTCCGAGAGACCCAGTACTTC.

This rearrangement joins TRBV28 to TRBJ2-5; TRBD1 agrees at 9 bases. After removal of 2 bases from V and 11 bases from J, the junction contained 6 bases not matched to a gene. CDR3 length equals 13 residues. The germline V gene encodes CDR1 MDHEN and CDR2 SYDVKM. The CDR3: CASSLRTGDVQYF. CDR3 nucleotide sequence: TGTGCCAGCAGTTTACGGACAGGGGATGTGCAGTACTTC. Drawing the rest from reference TRBV28 and TRBJ2-5, the complete variable domain is DVKVTQSSRYLVKRTGEKVFLECVQDMDHENMFWYRQDPGLGLRLIYFSYDVKMKEKGDIPEGYSVSREKKERFSLILESASTNQTSMYLCASSLRTGDVQYFGPGTRLLVL.

The chain joins TRBV9 to TRBJ1-5; perhaps TRBD1 as D (5 bases). Germline lookup yields CDR1 SGDLS and CDR2 YYNGEE. The CDR3 contains 13 residues. Between the trimmed V and J ends, which lost 0 bases and 6 bases, there was a span of 7 bases. CDR3 nucleotide sequence: TGTGCCAGCAGCGTAGCAGACAGTCAGCCCCAGCATTTT. It yields the protein CASSVADSQPQHF.

The chain is built from TRBV6-2 or TRBV6-3 and TRBJ2-7; the match to TRBD2 covers 8 bases. The CDR3 length is 15 residues. Germline loops: CDR1 MNHEY, CDR2 SVGEGT. V shed 4 bases, J shed 2 bases, and the junction held 7 bases outside the gene matches. The CDR3: CASSSSLAVAYEQYF. The DNA for the CDR3 is TGTGCCAGCAGTTCCTCACTAGCGGTGGCCTACGAGCAGTACTTC.

The J gene is TRBJ2-3, the V gene TRBV7-9; D is unresolved. Germline V CDR1 and CDR2: SEHNR, FQNEAQ (reference sequence). There are 14 residues in the CDR3. Trimming stripped 6 bases from V and 0 bases from J, with 10 bases between. Written as DNA, the CDR3 is TGTGCCAGCAGTGTAGGGAAGAGCACAGATACGCAGTATTTT. Encoded protein: CASSVGKSTDTQYF.

The CDR3 DNA reads as TGTGCCAGCAGTCCCGGGACAGGGTATGAGGGCAATCAGCCCCAGCATTTT. Encoded protein: CASSPGTGYEGNQPQHF. The gene calls are TRBV6-1 and TRBJ1-5; 9 nucleotides line up with TRBD1. The CDR3 has 17 residues. Germline V lookup: CDR1 MNHNS, CDR2 SASEGT. Trimming at V came to 5 bases and at J to 2 bases, leaving 10 bases not matched to a gene.

A single count supports this clonotype. The rearrangement uses TRBV6-5 and TRBJ2-1, with TRBD1 as a possible D gene (6 bases). V was trimmed by 2 bases and J by 5 bases, leaving 13 bases between them. CDR3 size: 15 residues. Germline CDR1 is MNHEY and CDR2 is SVGAGI. The DNA of the CDR3 is TGTGCCAGCAGTTACACGGACAGCCGGCACAATGAGCAGTTCTTC. It specifies CASSYTDSRHNEQFF.

The rearrangement uses TRBV6-1 and TRBJ2-5, with 7 bases fitting TRBD2. The J call may be faulty, since TRBJ2-1 better matches the DNA end. This CDR3 has 14 amino acids. Germline V lookup: CDR1 MNHNS, CDR2 SASEGT. In DNA, the CDR3 is TGTGCCAGCAGTGAAGCGGGACTACAAGAGACCCAGTTCTTC. This codes for CASSEAGLQETQFF.

The chain joins TRBV20-1 to TRBJ1-5; D unresolved. This CDR3 spans 12 amino acids. Trimming shortened V by 6 bases and J by 9 bases, and 15 bases separated the two germline ends. CDR1 and CDR2 (germline): DFQATT, SNEGSKA (reference sequence). The CDR3 coding sequence is TGCAGTGCGAGATCCAGGCCCGGGCCCCAGCATTTT. Translating it yields CSARSRPGPQHF.

V is TRBV4-3 and J is TRBJ2-1, with a possible D match to TRBD2 (7 bases). The CDR3 has 18 residues. Germline values: CDR1 LGHNA, CDR2 YSLEER. V gave up 3 bases and J gave up 0 bases, with 18 bases separating them. The CDR3 bases are TGCGCCAGCAGCCAGATAGGGGGGGGGACCATCTCCTACAATGAGCAGTTCTTC. This gives the protein CASSQIGGGTISYNEQFF.

V gene TRBV24-1 combines with J gene TRBJ2-2; maybe TRBD2 (6 bases). The CDR3 has 13 amino acids. From germline, CDR1 is KGHDR and CDR2 SFDVKD. V lost 9 bases to trimming and J lost 3 bases, with 10 bases between them. CDR3 DNA sequence: TGTGCCACCGCGGGGCCCCACACCGGGGAGCTGTTTTTT. Protein: CATAGPHTGELFF.

This clonotype was found a few times. CDR3 sequence: CASTMPPTGSGEQFF. The CDR3 nucleotides are TGTGCCAGCACGATGCCACCCACAGGGTCCGGTGAGCAGTTCTTC. The chain is built from TRBV25-1 and TRBJ2-1, with D tentatively TRBD1 (6 bases). The CDR3 extends over 15 amino acids. Per germline, CDR1 MGHDK and CDR2 SYGVNS. V was cut by 7 bases and J by 9 bases, with 22 bases left in between.

The sample holds a few counts of this clonotype. V and J are TRBV7-9 and TRBJ1-2; unclear D gene. Trimming cost V 6 bases and J 2 bases, with 10 bases left between them. Germline V gene data show CDR1 as SEHNR and CDR2 as FQNEAQ (reference sequence). There are 13 residues in the CDR3. The CDR3 protein is CASRAAENYGYTF. The CDR3 DNA follows: TGTGCCAGCAGGGCCGCAGAGAACTATGGCTACACCTTC.